This paragraph covers one TCR beta chain sequence. CDR1 is KGHDR and CDR2 is SFDVKD in the germline V gene. Unmatched junction bases numbered 24, after V lost 5 bases and J lost 6 bases. The CDR3 is 22 amino acids. The data stem from a study of blood T cell repertoires in COVID-19. At the level of the study: Sources were T cells, B-cell-depleted T cells, or PBMCs; the material itself was cDNA or gDNA.

Generated by immunoSEQ multiplex PCR, the TCRdb table keeps only in-frame clones and is missing some. The sample includes about 41,000 clones, 88% of them seen just once. This receptor was taken from a human donor in a cohort sampled during active COVID-19. This chain uses TRBV24-1 with TRBJ2-1; 13 nucleotides match TRBD2. Sequencing was done on a sample of peripheral blood. The CDR3 region has the DNA TGTGCCACCAGTGCGGGGCGGATTGAGGGGGAGGGACTAGCGGGGAAGAGCAATGAGCAGTTCTTC. Translated, it gives CATSAGRIEGEGLAGKSNEQFF.